This section outlines one T cell receptor (beta chain) sequence together with its context. This entry belongs to a study of cytomegalovirus exposure and HLA in healthy donors. The wider study: Earlier findings included over 90 million unique TCR beta sequences obtained from about 179 million T cells.

Use of 60 Vbeta and 13 Jbeta primers characterized the PCR. Profiled with immunoSEQ multiplex PCR; TCRdb holds only in-frame clones, not every one. The table lists roughly 200,000 clones, around 88% of them singletons. The length of the CDR3 is 14 residues. The V end lost 5 bases, the J end lost 1 base, and 11 bases lay between the germline ends. The germline CDR1 and CDR2 sequences are SEHNR and FQNEAQ (reference sequence). The TCR was taken from a woman in her 30s in good health and CMV-seronegative. Sequences were obtained from PBMCs. The chain carries TRBV7-9 and TRBJ1-1, with a possible D match to TRBD1 (6 bases). The DNA of the CDR3 is TGTGCCAGCAGCCCGTGGACAGAGAACACTGAAGCTTTCTTT. Its protein product is CASSPWTENTEAFF.